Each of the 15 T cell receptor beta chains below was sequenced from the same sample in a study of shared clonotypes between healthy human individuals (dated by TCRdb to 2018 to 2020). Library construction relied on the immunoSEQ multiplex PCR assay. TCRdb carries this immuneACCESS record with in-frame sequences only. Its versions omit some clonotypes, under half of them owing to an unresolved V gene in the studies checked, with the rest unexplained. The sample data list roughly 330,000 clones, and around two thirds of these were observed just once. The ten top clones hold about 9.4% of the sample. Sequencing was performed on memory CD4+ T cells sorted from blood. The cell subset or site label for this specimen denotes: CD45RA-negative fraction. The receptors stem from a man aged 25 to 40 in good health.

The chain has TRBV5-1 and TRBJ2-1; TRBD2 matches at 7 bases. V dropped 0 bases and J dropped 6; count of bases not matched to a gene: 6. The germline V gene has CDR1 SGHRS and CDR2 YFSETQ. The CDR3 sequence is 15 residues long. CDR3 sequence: CASSLAEGGFNEQFF. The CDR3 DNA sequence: TGCGCCAGCAGCTTGGCCGAGGGAGGGTTCAATGAGCAGTTCTTC.

The DNA of the CDR3 is TGTGCCAGCAGTGATCCCGAAACAAATTTGGCAGATACGCAGTATTTT. Amino acids: CASSDPETNLADTQYF. This chain uses TRBV2 with TRBJ2-3; no clear D gene. The CDR3 is 16 amino acids. Germline CDR1 SNHLY, CDR2 FYNNEI. V was pared by 3 bases and J by 4 bases, with 17 bases between.

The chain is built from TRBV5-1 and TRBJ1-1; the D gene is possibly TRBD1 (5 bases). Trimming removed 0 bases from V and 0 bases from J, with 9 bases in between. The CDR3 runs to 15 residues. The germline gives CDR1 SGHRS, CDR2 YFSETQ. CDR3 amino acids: CASSLAEGMNTEAFF. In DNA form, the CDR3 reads TGCGCCAGCAGCTTGGCCGAGGGGATGAACACTGAAGCTTTCTTT. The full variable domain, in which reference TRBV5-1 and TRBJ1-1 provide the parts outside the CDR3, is KAGVTQTPRYLIKTRGQQVTLSCSPISGHRSVSWYQQTPGQGLQFLFEYFSETQRNKGNFPGRFSGRQFSNSRSEMNVSTLELGDSALYLCASSLAEGMNTEAFFGQGTRLTVV.

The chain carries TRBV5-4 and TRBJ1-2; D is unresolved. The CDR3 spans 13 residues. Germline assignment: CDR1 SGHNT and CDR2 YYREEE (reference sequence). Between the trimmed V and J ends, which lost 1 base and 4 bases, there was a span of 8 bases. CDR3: CASSLTGSYGYTF. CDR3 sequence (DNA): TGTGCCAGCAGCTTGACGGGGTCCTATGGCTACACCTTC.

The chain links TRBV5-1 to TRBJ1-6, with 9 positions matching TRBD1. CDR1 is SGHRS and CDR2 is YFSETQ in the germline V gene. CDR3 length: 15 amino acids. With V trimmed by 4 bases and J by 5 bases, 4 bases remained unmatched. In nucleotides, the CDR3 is TGCGCCAGCAGCCTACAGGGGGCGGATAATTCACCCCTCCACTTT. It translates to CASSLQGADNSPLHF.

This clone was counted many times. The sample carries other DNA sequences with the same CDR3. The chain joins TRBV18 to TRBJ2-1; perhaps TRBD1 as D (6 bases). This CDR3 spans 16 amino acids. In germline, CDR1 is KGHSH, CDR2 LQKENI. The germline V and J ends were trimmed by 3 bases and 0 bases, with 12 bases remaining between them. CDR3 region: CASSPNRASSYNEQFF. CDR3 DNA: TGTGCCAGCTCACCGAACAGGGCTAGCTCCTACAATGAGCAGTTCTTC. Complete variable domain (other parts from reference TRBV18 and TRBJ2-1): NAGVMQNPRHLVRRRGQEARLRCSPMKGHSHVYWYRQLPEEGLKFMVYLQKENIIDESGMPKERFSAEFPKEGPSILRIQQVVRGDSAAYFCASSPNRASSYNEQFFGPGTRLTVL.

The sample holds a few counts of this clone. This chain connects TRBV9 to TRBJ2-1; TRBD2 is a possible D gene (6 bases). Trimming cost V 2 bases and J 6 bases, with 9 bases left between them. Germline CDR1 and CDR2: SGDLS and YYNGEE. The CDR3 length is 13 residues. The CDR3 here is CASSVRLVNEQFF. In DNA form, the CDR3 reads TGTGCCAGCAGCGTGAGACTAGTCAATGAGCAGTTCTTC.

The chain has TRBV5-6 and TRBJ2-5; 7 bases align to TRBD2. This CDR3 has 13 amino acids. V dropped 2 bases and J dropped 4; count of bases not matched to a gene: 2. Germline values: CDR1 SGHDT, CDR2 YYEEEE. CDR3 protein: CASSFAGAETQYF. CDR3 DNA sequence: TGTGCCAGCAGCTTTGCGGGAGCAGAGACCCAGTACTTC. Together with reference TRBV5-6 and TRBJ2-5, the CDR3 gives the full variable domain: DAGVTQSPTHLIKTRGQQVTLRCSPKSGHDTVSWYQQALGQGPQFIFQYYEEEERQRGNFPDRFSGHQFPNYSSELNVNALLLGDSALYLCASSFAGAETQYFGPGTRLLVL.

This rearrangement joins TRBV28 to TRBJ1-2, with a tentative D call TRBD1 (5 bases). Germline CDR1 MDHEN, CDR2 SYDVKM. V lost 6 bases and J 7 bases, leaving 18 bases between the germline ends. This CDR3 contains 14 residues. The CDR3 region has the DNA TGTGCCAGCAGCTCCGGGGGGTGGCGGGCTGGCTACACCTTC. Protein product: CASSSGGWRAGYTF.

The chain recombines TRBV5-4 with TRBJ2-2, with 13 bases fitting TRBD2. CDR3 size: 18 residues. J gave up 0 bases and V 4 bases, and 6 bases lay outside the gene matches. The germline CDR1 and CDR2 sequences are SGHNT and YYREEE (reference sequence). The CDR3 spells CASSRLGLAGANTGELFF. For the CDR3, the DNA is TGTGCCAGCAGCCGACTCGGACTAGCGGGAGCGAACACCGGGGAGCTGTTTTTT.

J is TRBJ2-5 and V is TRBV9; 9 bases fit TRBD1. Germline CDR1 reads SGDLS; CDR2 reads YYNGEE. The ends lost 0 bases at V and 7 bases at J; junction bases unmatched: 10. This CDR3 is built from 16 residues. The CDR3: CASSVDPDRGLMTQYF. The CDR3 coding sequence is TGTGCCAGCAGCGTAGACCCTGACAGGGGGTTAATGACCCAGTACTTC. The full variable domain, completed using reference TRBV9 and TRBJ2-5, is DSGVTQTPKHLITATGQRVTLRCSPRSGDLSVYWYQQSLDQGLQFLIQYYNGEERAKGNILERFSAQQFPDLHSELNLSSLELGDSALYFCASSVDPDRGLMTQYFGPGTRLLVL.

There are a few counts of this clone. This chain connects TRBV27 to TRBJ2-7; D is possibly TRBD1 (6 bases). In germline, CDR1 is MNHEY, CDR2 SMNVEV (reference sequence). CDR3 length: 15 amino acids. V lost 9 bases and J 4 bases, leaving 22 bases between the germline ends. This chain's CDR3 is CASSSAGQRQYEQYF. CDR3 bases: TGTGCCAGTTCATCAGCCGGACAGAGACAGTACGAGCAGTACTTC.

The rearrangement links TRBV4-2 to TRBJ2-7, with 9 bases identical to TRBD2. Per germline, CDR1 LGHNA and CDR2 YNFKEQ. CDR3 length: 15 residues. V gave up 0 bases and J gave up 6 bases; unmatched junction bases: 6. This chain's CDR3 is CASSQDTSGLSEQYF. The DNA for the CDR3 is TGTGCCAGCAGCCAAGATACTAGCGGGTTATCCGAGCAGTACTTC.

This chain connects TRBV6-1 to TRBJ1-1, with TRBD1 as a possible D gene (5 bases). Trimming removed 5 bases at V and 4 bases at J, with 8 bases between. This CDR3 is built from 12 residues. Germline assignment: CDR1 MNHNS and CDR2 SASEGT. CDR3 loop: CASSRGTTEAFF. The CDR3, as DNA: TGTGCCAGCAGTCGCGGGACCACTGAAGCTTTCTTT.

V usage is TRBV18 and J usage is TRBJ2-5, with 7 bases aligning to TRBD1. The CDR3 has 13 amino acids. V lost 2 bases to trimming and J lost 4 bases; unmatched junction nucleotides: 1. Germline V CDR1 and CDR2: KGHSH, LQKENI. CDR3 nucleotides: TGTGCCAGCTCACCAGAGGGGGCAGAGACCCAGTACTTC. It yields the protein CASSPEGAETQYF.